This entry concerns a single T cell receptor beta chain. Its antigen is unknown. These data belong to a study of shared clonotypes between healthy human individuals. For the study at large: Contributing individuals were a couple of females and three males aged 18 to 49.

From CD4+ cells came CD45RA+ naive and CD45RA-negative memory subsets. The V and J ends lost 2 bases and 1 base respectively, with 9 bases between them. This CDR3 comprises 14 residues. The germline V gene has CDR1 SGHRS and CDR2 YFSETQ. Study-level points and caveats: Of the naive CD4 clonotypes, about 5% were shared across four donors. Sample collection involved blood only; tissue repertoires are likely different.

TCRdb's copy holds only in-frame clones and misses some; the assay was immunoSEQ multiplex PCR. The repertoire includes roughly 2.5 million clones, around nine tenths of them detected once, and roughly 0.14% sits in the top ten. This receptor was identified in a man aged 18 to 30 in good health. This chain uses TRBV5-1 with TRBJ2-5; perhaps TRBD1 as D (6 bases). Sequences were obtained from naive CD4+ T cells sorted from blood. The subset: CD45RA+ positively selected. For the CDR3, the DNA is TGCGCCAGCAGCTTTGGACAGCCCCAAGAGACCCAGTACTTC. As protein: CASSFGQPQETQYF.